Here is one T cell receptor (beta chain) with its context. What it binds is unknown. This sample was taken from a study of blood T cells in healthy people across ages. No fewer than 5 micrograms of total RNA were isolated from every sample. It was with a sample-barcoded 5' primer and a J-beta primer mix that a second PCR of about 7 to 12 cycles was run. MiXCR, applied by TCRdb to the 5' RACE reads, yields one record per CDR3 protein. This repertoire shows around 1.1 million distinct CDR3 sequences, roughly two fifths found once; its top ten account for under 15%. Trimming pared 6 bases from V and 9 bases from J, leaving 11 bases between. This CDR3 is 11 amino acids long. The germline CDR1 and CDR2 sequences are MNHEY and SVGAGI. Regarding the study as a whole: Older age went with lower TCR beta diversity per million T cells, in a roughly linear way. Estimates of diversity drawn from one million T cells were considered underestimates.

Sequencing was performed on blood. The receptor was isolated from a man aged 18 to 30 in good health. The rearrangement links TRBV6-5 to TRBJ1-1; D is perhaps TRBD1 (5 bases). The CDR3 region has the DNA TGTGCCAGCAGGCAGGGTGCTAAAGCTTTCTTT. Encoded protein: CASRQGAKAFF.